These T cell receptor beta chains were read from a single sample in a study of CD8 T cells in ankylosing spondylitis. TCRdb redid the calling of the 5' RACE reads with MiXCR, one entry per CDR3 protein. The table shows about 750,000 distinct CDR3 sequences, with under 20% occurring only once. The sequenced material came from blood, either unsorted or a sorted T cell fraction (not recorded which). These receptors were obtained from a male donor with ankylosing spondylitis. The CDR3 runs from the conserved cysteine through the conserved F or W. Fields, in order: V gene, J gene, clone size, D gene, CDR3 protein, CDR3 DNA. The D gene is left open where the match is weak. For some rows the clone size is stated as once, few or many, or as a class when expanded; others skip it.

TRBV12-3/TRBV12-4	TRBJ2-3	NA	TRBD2	CASSPSPGLSTDTQYF	TGTGCCAGCAGTCCATCCCCGGGACTAAGCACAGATACGCAGTATTTT
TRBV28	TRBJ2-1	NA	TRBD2	CASSFWGTSWVNEQFF	TGTGCCAGCAGTTTTTGGGGGACTAGTTGGGTCAATGAGCAGTTCTTC
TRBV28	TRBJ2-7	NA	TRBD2	CASRPVASGSRNEQYF	TGTGCCAGCAGACCAGTAGCTAGCGGGAGTCGTAACGAGCAGTACTTC
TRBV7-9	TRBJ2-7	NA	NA	CASSSTGGSKPSYEQYF	TGTGCCAGCAGCTCCACTGGAGGCAGCAAGCCTTCCTACGAGCAGTACTTC
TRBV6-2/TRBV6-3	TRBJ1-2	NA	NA	CASSKGQPSAPGYTF	TGTGCCAGCAGCAAAGGACAGCCCTCGGCCCCTGGCTACACCTTC
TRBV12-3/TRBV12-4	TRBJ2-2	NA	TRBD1	CASRRTGGDTGELFF	TGTGCCAGCAGGAGGACAGGGGGGGACACCGGGGAGCTGTTTTTT
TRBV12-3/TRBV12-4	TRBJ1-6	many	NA	CASTPDRLNSPLHF	TGTGCCAGCACCCCCGACAGGTTAAATTCACCCCTCCACTTT
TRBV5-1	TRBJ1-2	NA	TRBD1	CASSKGQSNYGYTF	TGCGCCAGCAGCAAGGGACAGTCTAACTATGGCTACACCTTC
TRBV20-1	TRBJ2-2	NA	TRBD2	CSARTSGGLMGMGYAGELFF	TGCAGTGCGCGGACTAGCGGGGGGCTCATGGGAATGGGATATGCCGGGGAGCTGTTTTTT
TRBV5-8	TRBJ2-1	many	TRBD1	CASLRGLGEQFF	TGTGCCAGCTTGAGGGGGCTGGGTGAGCAGTTCTTC
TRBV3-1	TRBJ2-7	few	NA	CASSQDLASEQYF	TGTGCCAGCAGCCAAGATCTAGCTTCCGAGCAGTACTTC
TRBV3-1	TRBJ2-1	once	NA	CASSQGFRAGEQFF	TGTGCCAGCAGCCAAGGATTCAGAGCAGGAGAGCAGTTCTTC
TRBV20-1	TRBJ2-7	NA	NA	CSARAQGRARTYEQYF	TGCAGTGCTAGGGCACAGGGCCGCGCGCGGACCTACGAGCAGTACTTC
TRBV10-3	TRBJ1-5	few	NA	CAITADTHEPQHF	TGTGCCATCACCGCAGACACTCATGAGCCCCAGCATTTT
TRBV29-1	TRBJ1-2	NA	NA	CSVGSSGDLGGYTF	TGCAGCGTGGGATCTTCAGGGGACCTGGGTGGCTACACCTTC
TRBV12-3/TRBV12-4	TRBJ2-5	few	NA	CASSLATQETQYF	TGTGCCAGCAGTTTAGCCACCCAAGAGACCCAGTACTTC
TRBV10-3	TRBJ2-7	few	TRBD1	CAISDEDRVYEQYF	TGTGCCATCAGTGATGAGGACAGGGTTTACGAGCAGTACTTC
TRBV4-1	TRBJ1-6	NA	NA	CASSREGDSPLHF	TGCGCCAGCAGCCGGGAAGGGGATTCACCCCTCCACTTT
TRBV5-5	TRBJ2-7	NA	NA	CASSPRLGGTYEQYF	TGTGCCAGCAGCCCCCGTCTGGGGGGAACCTACGAGCAGTACTTC
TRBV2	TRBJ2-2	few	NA	CATPTRGTGELFF	TGTGCCACACCGACCCGGGGCACCGGGGAGCTGTTTTTT
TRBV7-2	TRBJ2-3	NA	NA	CASSLGSSVLDTQYF	TGTGCCAGCAGCTTAGGCTCTAGCGTATTAGATACGCAGTATTTT
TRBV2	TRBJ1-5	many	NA	CASSEAPPDRFYNQPQHF	TGTGCCAGCAGTGAAGCGCCCCCCGACAGGTTCTACAATCAGCCCCAGCATTTT
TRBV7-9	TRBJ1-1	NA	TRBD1	CASSLTGVLSGAFF	TGTGCCAGCAGCCTAACAGGGGTTCTGTCGGGGGCTTTCTTT
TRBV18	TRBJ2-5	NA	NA	CASSPRRNQETQYF	TGTGCCAGCTCACCACGGCGGAACCAAGAGACCCAGTACTTC
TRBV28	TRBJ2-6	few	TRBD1	CASRFTGAGANVLTF	TGTGCCAGCAGATTTACAGGGGCTGGGGCCAACGTCCTGACTTTC
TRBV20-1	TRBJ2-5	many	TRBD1	CSARGDRAEETQYF	TGCAGTGCTAGAGGGGACAGGGCGGAAGAGACCCAGTACTTC
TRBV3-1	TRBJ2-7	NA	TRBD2	CASSQTYSGGSAYEQYF	TGTGCCAGCAGCCAAACCTATAGCGGGGGGTCCGCCTACGAGCAGTACTTC
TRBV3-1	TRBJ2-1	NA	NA	CASSQDRDPSSYNEQFF	TGTGCCAGCAGCCAGGACCGGGACCCGAGCTCCTACAATGAGCAGTTCTTC
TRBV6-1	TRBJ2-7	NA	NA	CASSPFGVRYEQYF	TGTGCCAGCAGCCCCTTCGGGGTTCGGTACGAGCAGTACTTC
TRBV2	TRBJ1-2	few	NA	CASAAVANYGYTF	TGTGCCAGCGCGGCAGTTGCTAACTATGGCTACACCTTC
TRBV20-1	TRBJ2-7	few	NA	CSAWTSVQYEQYF	TGCAGTGCTTGGACTTCGGTTCAATACGAGCAGTACTTC
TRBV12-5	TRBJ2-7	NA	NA	CASGPATSYEQYF	TGTGCTAGTGGGCCAGCTACTTCCTACGAGCAGTACTTC
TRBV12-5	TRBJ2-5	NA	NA	CASGFEGETQYF	TGTGCTAGTGGTTTCGAGGGGGAGACCCAGTACTTC
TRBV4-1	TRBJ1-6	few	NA	CASSQGHLNNSPLHF	TGCGCCAGCAGCCAAGGTCACCTTAATAATTCACCCCTCCACTTT
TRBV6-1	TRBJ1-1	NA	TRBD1	CASSGGQQTEAFF	TGTGCCAGCAGTGGGGGACAGCAGACTGAAGCTTTCTTT
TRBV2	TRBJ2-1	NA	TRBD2	CASSETRLAGEQFF	TGTGCCAGCAGCGAAACCAGACTAGCGGGTGAGCAGTTCTTC
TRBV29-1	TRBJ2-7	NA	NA	CSVGSGIYDQYF	TGCAGCGTTGGGTCGGGGATTTACGACCAGTACTTC
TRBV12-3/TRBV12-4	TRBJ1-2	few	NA	CASSLRSSNGYTF	TGTGCCAGCAGTTTGCGGAGCAGCAATGGCTACACCTTC
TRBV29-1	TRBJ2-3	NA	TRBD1	CSSPGTGGWSDTQYF	TGCAGCTCCCCCGGGACAGGAGGTTGGTCAGATACGCAGTATTTT
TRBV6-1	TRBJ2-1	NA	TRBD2	CASISVAGGHNEQFF	TGTGCCAGCATATCAGTAGCGGGGGGGCATAATGAGCAGTTCTTC
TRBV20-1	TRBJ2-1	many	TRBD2	CSATSADYNEQFF	TGCAGTGCAACTAGCGCCGACTACAATGAGCAGTTCTTC
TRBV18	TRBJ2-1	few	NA	CASSPFRASYNEQFF	TGTGCCAGCTCACCATTCAGGGCATCCTACAATGAGCAGTTCTTC
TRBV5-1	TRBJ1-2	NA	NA	CASSLVPENNYGYTF	TGCGCCAGCAGCTTGGTGCCAGAAAATAACTATGGCTACACCTTC
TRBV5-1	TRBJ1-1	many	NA	CASRPQGENTEAFF	TGCGCCAGCAGACCTCAGGGTGAGAACACTGAAGCTTTCTTT
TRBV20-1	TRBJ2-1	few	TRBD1	CSARPPPGQLHNEQFF	TGCAGTGCTAGACCCCCCCCGGGACAGCTACACAATGAGCAGTTCTTC
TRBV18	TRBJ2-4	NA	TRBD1	CASSPSDRGFPHIQYF	TGTGCCAGCTCACCATCGGACAGGGGGTTTCCTCACATTCAGTACTTC
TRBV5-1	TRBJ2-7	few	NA	CASSLEATDYEQYF	TGCGCCAGCAGCTTGGAGGCCACAGACTACGAGCAGTACTTC
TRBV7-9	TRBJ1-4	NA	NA	CASSSPLSGSREKLFF	TGTGCCAGCAGCTCCCCCCTTTCCGGGTCCAGGGAAAAACTGTTTTTT
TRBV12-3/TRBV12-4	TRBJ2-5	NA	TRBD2	CASSGGTKKKETQYF	TGTGCCAGCAGCGGTGGGACTAAGAAAAAAGAGACCCAGTACTTC
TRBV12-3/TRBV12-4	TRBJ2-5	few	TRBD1	CASSRGTGLRETQYF	TGTGCCAGCAGTCGAGGGACAGGTTTACGGGAGACCCAGTACTTC
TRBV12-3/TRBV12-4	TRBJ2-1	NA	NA	CASSPGTYLYLDNEQFF	TGTGCCAGCAGTCCCGGGACCTACCTCTACCTCGACAATGAGCAGTTCTTC
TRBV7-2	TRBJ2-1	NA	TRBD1	CASSSPGTGRNNEQFF	TGTGCCAGCAGCTCACCCGGGACAGGGCGTAACAATGAGCAGTTCTTC
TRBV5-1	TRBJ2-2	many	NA	CASSPGGSGELFF	TGCGCCAGCAGCCCAGGAGGAAGCGGGGAGCTGTTTTTT